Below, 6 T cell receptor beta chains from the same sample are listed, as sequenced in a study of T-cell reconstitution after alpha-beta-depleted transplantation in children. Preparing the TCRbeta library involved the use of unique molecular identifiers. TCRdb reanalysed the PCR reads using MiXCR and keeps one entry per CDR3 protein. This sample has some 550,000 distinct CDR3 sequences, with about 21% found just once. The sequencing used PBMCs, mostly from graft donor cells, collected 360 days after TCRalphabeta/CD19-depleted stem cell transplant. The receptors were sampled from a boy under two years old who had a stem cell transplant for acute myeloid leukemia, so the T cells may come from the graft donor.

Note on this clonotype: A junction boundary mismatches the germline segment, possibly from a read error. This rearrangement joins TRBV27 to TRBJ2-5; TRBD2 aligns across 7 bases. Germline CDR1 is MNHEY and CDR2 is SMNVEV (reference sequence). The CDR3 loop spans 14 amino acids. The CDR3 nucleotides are TGTGCCGGCAGTTTATCCTGGGGGGGGGAGACCCAGTACTTC. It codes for CAGSLSWGGETQYF.

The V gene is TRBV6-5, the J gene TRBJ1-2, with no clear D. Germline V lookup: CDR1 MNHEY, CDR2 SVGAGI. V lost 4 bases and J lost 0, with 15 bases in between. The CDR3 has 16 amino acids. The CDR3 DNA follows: TGTGCCAGCAGTTCCGCCGACACTCGGCCTAACTATGGCTACACCTTC. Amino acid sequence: CASSSADTRPNYGYTF.

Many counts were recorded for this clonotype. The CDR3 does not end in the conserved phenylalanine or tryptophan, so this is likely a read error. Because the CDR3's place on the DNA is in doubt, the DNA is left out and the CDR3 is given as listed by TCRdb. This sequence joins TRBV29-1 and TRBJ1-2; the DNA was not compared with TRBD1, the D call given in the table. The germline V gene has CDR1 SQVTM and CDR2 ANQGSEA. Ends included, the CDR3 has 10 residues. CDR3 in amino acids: CSVEHSPFPL.

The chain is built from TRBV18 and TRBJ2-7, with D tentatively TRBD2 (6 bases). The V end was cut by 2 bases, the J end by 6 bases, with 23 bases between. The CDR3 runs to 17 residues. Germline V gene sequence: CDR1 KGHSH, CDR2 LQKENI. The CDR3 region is CASSPERSTQRGGEQYF. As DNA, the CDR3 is TGTGCCAGCTCACCAGAACGCTCCACACAGAGGGGAGGCGAGCAGTACTTC.

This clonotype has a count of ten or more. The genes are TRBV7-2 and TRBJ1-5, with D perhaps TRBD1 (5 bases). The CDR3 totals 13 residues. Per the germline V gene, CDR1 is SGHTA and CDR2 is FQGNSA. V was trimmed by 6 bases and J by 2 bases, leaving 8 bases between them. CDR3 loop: CASSSQGNQPQHF. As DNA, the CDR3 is TGTGCCAGCAGTTCACAGGGCAATCAGCCCCAGCATTTT.

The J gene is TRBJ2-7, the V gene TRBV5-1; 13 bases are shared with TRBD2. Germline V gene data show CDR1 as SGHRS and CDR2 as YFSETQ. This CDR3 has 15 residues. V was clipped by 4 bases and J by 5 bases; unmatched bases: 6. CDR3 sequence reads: CASSERLAGGHEQYF. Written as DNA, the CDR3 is TGCGCCAGCAGCGAACGACTAGCGGGGGGCCACGAGCAGTACTTC. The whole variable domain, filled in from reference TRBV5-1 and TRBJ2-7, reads KAGVTQTPRYLIKTRGQQVTLSCSPISGHRSVSWYQQTPGQGLQFLFEYFSETQRNKGNFPGRFSGRQFSNSRSEMNVSTLELGDSALYLCASSERLAGGHEQYFGPGTRLTVT.